This T cell receptor beta chain was identified in a study of CD8 T cells in ankylosing spondylitis (dated by TCRdb to about 2017). Regarding the complete study: To find TCR variants linked to disease, the study profiled T cell receptor beta repertoires in ankylosing spondylitis patients and healthy donors. Samples of peripheral blood were taken, and for ankylosing spondylitis patients, synovial fluid was collected as well. In total, the full study cohort was made up of some 110 healthy donors and 25 to 30 ankylosing spondylitis patients.

This clonotype has a handful of counts. Its target antigen remains unknown. No base quality values were provided; no much bigger clone lies one nucleotide off. General conclusions and limits of the study: Blood from ankylosing spondylitis patients appeared to be characterized by a TCR beta motif made up of under 10 highly homologous amino acid variants. Significant enrichment of the disease-linked clones was reported in matched synovial fluid samples from ankylosing spondylitis patients. In peripheral blood, the disease-linked clones were found at relatively low frequencies and had a CD8+ phenotype. Some motif variants were previously reported in synovial fluid and blood of reactive arthritis patients, suggesting common disease-initiation mechanisms.

TCRdb lists the instrument as Illumina HiSeq 2500. Quantitative 5'-RACE with molecular barcodes was used to prepare TCR beta libraries. Regarding the original processing steps: Disease-linked TCR variants were identified with a new computational method built on a probabilistic model of VDJ rearrangement. The public reads were run again by TCRdb, first through fastp at Q25 and then through MiXCR, and only productive beta chains were kept. Records with the same CDR3 protein are collapsed into one entry carrying the most frequent genes and DNA. It is TCRdb's table, rather than the study itself, that gives the V and J calls and clone size. The sample yields just under 350,000 distinct CDR3 sequences; 14% to 15% were counted once. Less than 1.1% of the sample is held by the ten biggest clonotypes. The sequence derives from a male donor with ankylosing spondylitis or in good health (not recorded which). The source material was blood, either unsorted or a sorted T cell fraction (not recorded which).

The DNA sequence is as follows: TGCAGGGCGGGGACTAGCGGGTATTTTAGCACAGATACGCAGTATTTT. It translates to CRAGTSGYFSTDTQYF. The rearrangement joined TRBV20-1 to TRBJ2-3; 12 bases in the junction line up with TRBD2. Inclusive of the bounding cysteine and phenylalanine, the CDR3 is 16 residues long. Only the CDR3 part of the read is kept: 48 bases, read in frame from the first base. CDR1 and CDR2 were assigned from the germline V gene (reference sequence) as DFQATT and SNEGSKA.